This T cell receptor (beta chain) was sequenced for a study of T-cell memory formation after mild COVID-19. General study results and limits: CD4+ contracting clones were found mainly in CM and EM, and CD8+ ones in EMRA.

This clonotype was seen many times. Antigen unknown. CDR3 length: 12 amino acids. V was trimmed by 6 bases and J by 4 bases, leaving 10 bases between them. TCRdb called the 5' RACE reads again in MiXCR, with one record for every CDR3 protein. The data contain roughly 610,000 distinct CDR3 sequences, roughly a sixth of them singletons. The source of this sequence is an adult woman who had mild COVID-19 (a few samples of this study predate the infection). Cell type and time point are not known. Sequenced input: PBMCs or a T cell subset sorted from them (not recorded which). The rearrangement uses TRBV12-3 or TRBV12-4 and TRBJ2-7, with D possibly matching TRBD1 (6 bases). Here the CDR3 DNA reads TGTGCCAGCAGCTCCACAGGGTACGAGCAGTACTTC. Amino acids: CASSSTGYEQYF.